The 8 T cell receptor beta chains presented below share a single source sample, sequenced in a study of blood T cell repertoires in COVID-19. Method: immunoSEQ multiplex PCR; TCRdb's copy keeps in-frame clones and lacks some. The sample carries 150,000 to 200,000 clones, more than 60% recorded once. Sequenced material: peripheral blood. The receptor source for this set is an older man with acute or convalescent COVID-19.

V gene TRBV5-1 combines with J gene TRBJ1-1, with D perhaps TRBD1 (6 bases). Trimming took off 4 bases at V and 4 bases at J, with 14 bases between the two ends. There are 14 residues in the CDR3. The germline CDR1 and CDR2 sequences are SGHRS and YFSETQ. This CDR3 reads CASSMDSFGTEAFF. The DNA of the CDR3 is TGCGCCAGCAGCATGGACAGCTTTGGCACTGAAGCTTTCTTT.

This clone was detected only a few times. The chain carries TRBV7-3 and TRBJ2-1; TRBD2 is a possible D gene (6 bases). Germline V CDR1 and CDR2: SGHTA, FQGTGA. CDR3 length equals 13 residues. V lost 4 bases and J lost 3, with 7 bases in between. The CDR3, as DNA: TGTGCCAGCAGCTCGGGGGACTACAATGAGCAGTTCTTC. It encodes CASSSGDYNEQFF.

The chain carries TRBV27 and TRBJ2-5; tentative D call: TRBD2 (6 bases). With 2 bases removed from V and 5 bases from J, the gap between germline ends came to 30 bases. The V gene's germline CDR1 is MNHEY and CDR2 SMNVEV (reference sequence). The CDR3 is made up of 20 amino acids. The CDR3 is CASSLRRGDRGLELLETQYF. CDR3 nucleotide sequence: TGTGCCAGCAGTTTAAGACGAGGGGACCGGGGACTCGAGCTGCTGGAGACCCAGTACTTC.

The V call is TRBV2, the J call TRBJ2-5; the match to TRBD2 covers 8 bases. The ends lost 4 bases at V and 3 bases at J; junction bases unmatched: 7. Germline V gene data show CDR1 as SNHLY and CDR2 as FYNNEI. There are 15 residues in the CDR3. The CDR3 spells CASSALGRGEETQYF. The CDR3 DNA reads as TGTGCCAGCAGTGCCCTAGGGCGGGGGGAAGAGACCCAGTACTTC.

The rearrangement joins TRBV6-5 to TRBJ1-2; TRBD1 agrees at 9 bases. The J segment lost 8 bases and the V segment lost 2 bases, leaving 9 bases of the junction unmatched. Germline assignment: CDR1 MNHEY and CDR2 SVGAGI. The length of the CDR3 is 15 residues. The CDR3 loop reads CASSYLPGQGGGYTF. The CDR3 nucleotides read TGTGCCAGCAGTTACCTCCCGGGACAGGGAGGCGGCTACACCTTC.

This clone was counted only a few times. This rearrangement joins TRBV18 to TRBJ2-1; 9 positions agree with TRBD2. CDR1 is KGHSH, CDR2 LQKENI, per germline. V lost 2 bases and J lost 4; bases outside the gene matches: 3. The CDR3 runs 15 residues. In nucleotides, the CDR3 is TGTGCCAGCTCACCATTCGCGGGGGGGTACAATGAGCAGTTCTTC. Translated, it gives CASSPFAGGYNEQFF.

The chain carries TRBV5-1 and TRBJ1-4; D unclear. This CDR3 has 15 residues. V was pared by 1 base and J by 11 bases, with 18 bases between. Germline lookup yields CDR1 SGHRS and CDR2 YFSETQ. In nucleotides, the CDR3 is TGCGCCAGCAGCTTGACTCAGGTCTCCCAGAATAAACTGTTTTTT. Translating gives CASSLTQVSQNKLFF.

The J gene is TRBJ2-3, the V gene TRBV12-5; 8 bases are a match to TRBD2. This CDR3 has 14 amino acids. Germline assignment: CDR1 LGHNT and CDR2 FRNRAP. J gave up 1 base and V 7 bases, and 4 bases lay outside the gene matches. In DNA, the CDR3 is TGTGCTAGTGCATCGGGGGGGGGCACAGATACGCAGTATTTT. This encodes CASASGGGTDTQYF.